This is a list of T cell receptor beta chains from one sample in a study of T cells in Graves' hyperthyroidism and ophthalmopathy. TCRdb re-called the multiplex PCR reads with MiXCR, one entry per CDR3 protein. The data hold 300,000 to 400,000 distinct CDR3 sequences, with less than 15% observed a single time. The sequenced sample consisted of blood. These receptors were taken from a woman aged 18-29 years with Graves' hyperthyroidism. The CDR3 runs from the conserved cysteine through the conserved F or W. A D gene is named only where the DNA matches it firmly. Some rows mark clone size as missing; the rest say once, few, many or name a class of expanded clone.

TRBV28	14	TRBJ1-5	many	TRBD1	TGTGCCGCCCACCGGGACAGGGACAATCAGCCCCAGCATTTT	CAAHRDRDNQPQHF
TRBV5-6	12	TRBJ1-1	many	-	TGTGCCAGCAGCTGGGGAAACACTGAAGCTTTCTTT	CASSWGNTEAFF
TRBV5-8	15	TRBJ1-1	-	TRBD1	TGTGCCAGCGGGCGACAGGGGTGGATGAACACTGAAGCTTTCTTT	CASGRQGWMNTEAFF
TRBV5-1	16	TRBJ1-2	many	TRBD1	TGCGCCAGCAGCGAAGGGACAGCGGGGACCAACTATGGCTACACCTTC	CASSEGTAGTNYGYTF
TRBV3-1	15	TRBJ2-1	-	-	TGTGCCAGCAGCCTCGGTAGTGGTTGGTCCAATGAGCAGTTCTTC	CASSLGSGWSNEQFF
TRBV19	15	TRBJ2-5	-	TRBD2	TGTGCCAGTAGTATTACTACTAGCGGAAAAGAGACCCAGTACTTC	CASSITTSGKETQYF
TRBV28	13	TRBJ2-7	few	-	TGTGCCAGCCATAAGAGCCCTCCCTCCGAGCAGTACTTC	CASHKSPPSEQYF
TRBV6-5	14	TRBJ2-7	many	TRBD1	TGTGCCAGCAGTCCCCGGGACAGAAACGACGAGCAGTACTTC	CASSPRDRNDEQYF
TRBV2	14	TRBJ1-1	many	TRBD1	TGTGCCAGCATAACAGGGGGGATGTTTACTGAAGCTTTCTTT	CASITGGMFTEAFF
TRBV2	12	TRBJ1-1	many	TRBD1	TGTGCCAGCAGTACAGGGGGAGTCGGGGCTTTCTTT	CASSTGGVGAFF
TRBV6-2/TRBV6-3	16	TRBJ2-7	many	TRBD2	TGTGCCAGCAGTTACGGCGGGCTAGCGGGAACCTACGAGCAGTACTTC	CASSYGGLAGTYEQYF
TRBV2	15	TRBJ1-2	few	TRBD1	TGTGCCAGCAGTGGACTTCCAGCAGGGGGTAACGGCTACACCTTC	CASSGLPAGGNGYTF
TRBV29-1	12	TRBJ2-1	many	-	TGCAGCGTCGAACGGGCCAGCAATGAGCAGTTCTTC	CSVERASNEQFF
TRBV28	15	TRBJ1-3	many	-	TGTGCCAGCAGTTTAGGCGGGGACTCTGGAAACACCATATATTTT	CASSLGGDSGNTIYF
TRBV28	13	TRBJ1-2	many	-	TGTGCCAGCAGTTTAGTGAAAGGGGTAGGCTACACCTTC	CASSLVKGVGYTF
TRBV27	16	TRBJ1-5	-	TRBD1	TGTGCCAGCAGACGTGAGGGACAGGGATTCAAACAGCCCCAGCATTTT	CASRREGQGFKQPQHF
TRBV6-1	16	TRBJ2-1	many	TRBD2	TGTGCCAGCAGTGCTTGGACTAGCGGGAGGGACAATGAGCAGTTCTTC	CASSAWTSGRDNEQFF
TRBV13	15	TRBJ1-1	many	TRBD1	TGTGCCAGCAGCTGGGGGGGAACAGGGGGCACTGAAGCTTTCTTT	CASSWGGTGGTEAFF
TRBV28	13	TRBJ2-7	many	-	TGTGCCAGCAGTTTAAGTGCCGCCTACGAGCAGTACTTC	CASSLSAAYEQYF
TRBV5-1	17	TRBJ1-1	many	TRBD1	TGCGCCAGCAGCCTCCGGACAGGGGATATATTATACACTGAAGCTTTCTTT	CASSLRTGDILYTEAFF
TRBV20-1	14	TRBJ1-2	many	-	TGCAGTGCTAGAGATAGCTTGCGAAACTATGGCTACACCTTC	CSARDSLRNYGYTF
TRBV29-1	15	TRBJ2-1	many	TRBD2	TGCAGCGTTGAGAAGGTGGCGGGAGGTAACAATGAGCAGTTCTTC	CSVEKVAGGNNEQFF
TRBV6-6	15	TRBJ2-3	many	-	TGTGCCAGCAGTTACACCCGGGGGCGGACAGATACGCAGTATTTT	CASSYTRGRTDTQYF
TRBV9	15	TRBJ2-7	many	-	TGTGCCAGCAGCGTAGCACCCGAGTCAGCCTACGAGCAGTACTTC	CASSVAPESAYEQYF
TRBV28	17	TRBJ2-5	many	-	TGTGCCAGCAGTTTCCAGGGTCAGGTTGGTGTACAAGAGACCCAGTACTTC	CASSFQGQVGVQETQYF
TRBV3-1	14	TRBJ2-5	many	-	TGTGCCAGCAGCCCAGAGGGACTCCCGGCGGCCCAGTACTTC	CASSPEGLPAAQYF
TRBV18	15	TRBJ2-3	many	-	TGTGCCAGCTCACCTCCCAGGAGCCCCACAGATACGCAGTATTTT	CASSPPRSPTDTQYF
TRBV6-1	13	TRBJ2-7	many	-	TGTGCCAGCAGTGAAGCCTACCGGTACGAGCAGTACTTC	CASSEAYRYEQYF
TRBV12-3/TRBV12-4	15	TRBJ2-4	few	-	TGTGCCAGCAGTTTAGGAGGAGGCCAGACAAACATTCAGTACTTC	CASSLGGGQTNIQYF
TRBV30	12	TRBJ1-1	many	-	TGTGCCTGGAGTCCTACGTACACTGAAGCTTTCTTT	CAWSPTYTEAFF
TRBV5-1	15	TRBJ1-1	many	-	TGCGCCAGCAGCTTGGGTTACGGGGATGGCACTGAAGCTTTCTTT	CASSLGYGDGTEAFF
TRBV5-6	14	TRBJ1-2	many	-	TGTGCCAGCAGCTCTCTGACGAGGTCATATGGCTACACCTTC	CASSSLTRSYGYTF
TRBV7-9	14	TRBJ2-3	-	TRBD2	TGTGCCAGCAGCATGACTAGCGGCACAGATACGCAGTATTTT	CASSMTSGTDTQYF
TRBV20-1	13	TRBJ2-7	many	-	TGCAGTGCTAGAGTCAGAAACTCCTACGAGCAGTACTTC	CSARVRNSYEQYF
TRBV15	18	TRBJ2-1	many	-	TGTGCCACCAGCAGAGATGCGGTTGGGGCAGCCCCTGGGGATGAGCAGTTCTTC	CATSRDAVGAAPGDEQFF
TRBV5-1	13	TRBJ2-7	many	-	TGCGCCAGCAGCGTGGCCGGATCCTACGAGCAGTACTTC	CASSVAGSYEQYF
TRBV20-1	17	TRBJ1-6	many	-	TGCAGTGCTAAGGGCGGAGCACGTAGTTACTATAATTCACCCCTCCACTTT	CSAKGGARSYYNSPLHF
TRBV5-1	15	TRBJ1-1	-	-	TGCGCCAGCAGCTTGGCCGGGGGACTGAACACTGAAGCTTTCTTT	CASSLAGGLNTEAFF
TRBV20-1	16	TRBJ2-7	many	TRBD2	TGCAGTGCTCGCAGAGCCTCTAGCGGGAGCCCCTACGAGCAGTACTTC	CSARRASSGSPYEQYF
TRBV5-1	15	TRBJ1-1	many	-	TGCGCCAGCAGCCTAGGACACCATTCTAACACTGAAGCTTTCTTT	CASSLGHHSNTEAFF
TRBV9	16	TRBJ2-3	few	TRBD1	TGTGCCAGCAGCGTTAGGACAGGGCAATATCCAGATACGCAGTATTTT	CASSVRTGQYPDTQYF
TRBV18	16	TRBJ1-1	many	TRBD1	TGTGCCAGCTCACCCCCCGACAGGGTCACGGTGACTGAAGCTTTCTTT	CASSPPDRVTVTEAFF
TRBV7-2	12	TRBJ1-6	many	-	TGTGCCAGCAGCGACAGGAATTCACCCCTCCACTTT	CASSDRNSPLHF
TRBV2	14	TRBJ2-3	many	-	TGTGCCATAACAGGGTCCCCTAGCACAGATACGCAGTATTTT	CAITGSPSTDTQYF
TRBV12-3/TRBV12-4	14	TRBJ1-4	many	-	TGTGCCAGCACCCTAGGAGGGTTTGATGAAAAACTGTTTTTT	CASTLGGFDEKLFF
TRBV19	16	TRBJ1-2	many	-	TGTGCCAGTAGCTATGCGCGACAGCGAGACGTGTATGGCTACACCTTC	CASSYARQRDVYGYTF
TRBV12-3/TRBV12-4	16	TRBJ1-5	many	-	TGTGCCAGCAGTTTATTCAAGGGGGATAAGGGTCAGCCCCAGCATTTT	CASSLFKGDKGQPQHF
TRBV5-6	14	TRBJ1-1	many	TRBD1	TGTGCCAGCAGCCCGGGACAGGGGAGCCCTGAAGCTTTCTTT	CASSPGQGSPEAFF
TRBV29-1	14	TRBJ1-3	few	TRBD1	TGCAGCGTTGGGGAGGGGGCTTCGGGAAACACCATATATTTT	CSVGEGASGNTIYF
TRBV12-3/TRBV12-4	13	TRBJ2-5	-	-	TGTGCCAGCAGTCCTCGAAACCAAGAGACCCAGTACTTC	CASSPRNQETQYF
TRBV7-3	18	TRBJ2-1	many	TRBD2	TGTGCCAGCAGCTCGTATGGAGGGTTCGCGGGAGGGAACAATGAGCAGTTCTTC	CASSSYGGFAGGNNEQFF
TRBV11-3	16	TRBJ2-2	many	TRBD2	TGTGCCAGCAGCTCACAGACTAGCGGTCCCACCGGGGAGCTGTTTTTT	CASSSQTSGPTGELFF